The clone carrying this T cell receptor (beta chain) was seen at least ten times. The target antigen is unknown. Production of TCR beta cDNA used around 0.45 ug total RNA together with a constant-region primer. Investigators got TCR beta libraries out of three nested multiplex PCR rounds, done with slightly modified ARM-PCR. TCRdb reanalysed the multiplex PCR reads using MiXCR and keeps one entry per CDR3 protein. Of about 200,000 distinct CDR3 sequences in the sample, roughly two thirds were seen once. These data originate in a study of tumor-infiltrating lymphocytes in primary liver carcinoma. Study-level points and caveats: Tumor-adjacent and tumor-blood pairs showed less overlap than tumor region pairs.

Germline DNA was also extracted, with blood RNA taken from unsorted whole blood. In advance of surgery, around 4 milliliters of peripheral blood were collected. This receptor was obtained from an older woman with primary liver carcinoma and hepatitis B virus infection. Sequenced: peripheral blood.

The CDR3 DNA reads TGCAGCTCCTACACAGATACGCAGTATTTT. As protein: CSSYTDTQYF. This chain joins TRBV29-1 and TRBJ2-3; D uncertain. V shed 8 bases and J shed 2 bases, with 5 bases lying between them. The CDR3 extends over 10 amino acids. Germline V gives CDR1 SQVTM, CDR2 ANQGSEA.